These 9 T cell receptor beta chains were all obtained from the same sample, sequenced in a study of OX40 agonist ivuxolimab in advanced cancers. This table comes from immunoSEQ multiplex PCR, and its TCRdb copy is limited to in-frame clones, with some not included. The data show around 67,000 clones, approximately 90% seen once. Sequenced here: CD4+ or CD8+ T cells sorted from blood, sampled in a trial of the OX40 agonist ivuxolimab. The receptor set was obtained from an adult with an advanced solid tumor such as melanoma, head and neck, liver or kidney cancer.

This clone was detected once. The V and J genes are TRBV14 and TRBJ1-2; a possible D gene is TRBD1 (5 bases). V was clipped by 1 base and J by 4 bases, with 13 bases between them. CDR3 length equals 15 residues. Per the germline V gene, CDR1 is SGHDN and CDR2 is FVKESK. The CDR3 DNA is TGTGCCAGCAGCCAAGGAGGGACCAAAAGCTATGGCTACACCTTC. Amino acids: CASSQGGTKSYGYTF.

The chain carries TRBV19 and TRBJ2-6; D gene unclear. The CDR3 loop spans 18 amino acids. Germline V gene sequence: CDR1 LNHDA, CDR2 SQIVND (reference sequence). The germline V and J ends were trimmed by 0 bases and 1 base, with 13 bases remaining between them. Written as DNA, the CDR3 is TGTGCCAGTAGTATAGACCTGGGTGGAAGGTCTGGGGCCAACGTCCTGACTTTC. Its protein product is CASSIDLGGRSGANVLTF.

The genes are TRBV2 and TRBJ1-2; 8 bases agree with TRBD1. The CDR3 totals 14 residues. With 7 bases clipped from V and 8 bases from J, the junction kept 12 bases outside the gene matches. Germline values: CDR1 SNHLY, CDR2 FYNNEI. The CDR3 sequence: CASTQMDRAGGYTF. DNA of the CDR3: TGTGCCAGCACCCAGATGGACAGGGCAGGCGGCTACACCTTC.

The CDR3 nucleotides are TGTGCCAGTAGTACAGGCGGCTGGGCGGGATACTCCTACGAGCAGTACTTC. Its translation: CASSTGGWAGYSYEQYF. This rearrangement joins TRBV19 to TRBJ2-7, with D possibly matching TRBD2 (6 bases). Between the trimmed V and J ends, which lost 4 bases and 0 bases, there was a span of 19 bases. The CDR3 has 17 residues. Germline CDR1 reads LNHDA; CDR2 reads SQIVND (reference sequence).

The chain joins TRBV4-3 to TRBJ2-6; D is undetermined. V gave up 4 bases and J gave up 4 bases, with 8 bases separating them. Germline V gives CDR1 LGHNA, CDR2 YSLEER. The CDR3 contains 14 residues. DNA for the CDR3: TGCGCCAGCAGCCCCTCCCTGGGGGCCAACGTCCTGACTTTC. Translation: CASSPSLGANVLTF.

In this sample, this clone turned up once. This chain connects TRBV6-5 to TRBJ2-3; D gene uncertain. The V gene lost 7 bases and the J gene lost 6 bases, with 11 bases spanning the gap. The CDR3 consists of 12 residues. Germline V CDR1 and CDR2: MNHEY, SVGAGI. The CDR3 DNA reads TGTGCCAGCAATGGCAATGGGGATACGCAGTATTTT. This sequence encodes CASNGNGDTQYF.

The genes are TRBV15 and TRBJ2-7; D remains ambiguous. Trimming cost V 3 bases and J 0 bases, with 18 bases left between them. Germline V gene lookup returns CDR1 LNHNV and CDR2 YYDKDF (reference sequence). This CDR3 has 17 residues. CDR3 nucleotides: TGTGCCACCAGCAGCCTTCCTGGTGACCGAGGCTCCTACGAGCAGTACTTC. This translates into CATSSLPGDRGSYEQYF. The full variable domain, rest sourced from reference TRBV15 and TRBJ2-7, is DAMVIQNPRYQVTQFGKPVTLSCSQTLNHNVMYWYQQKSSQAPKLLFHYYDKDFNNEADTPDNFQSRRPNTSFCFLDIRSPGLGDTAMYLCATSSLPGDRGSYEQYFGPGTRLTVT.

The chain couples TRBV29-1 to TRBJ2-1, with 8 bases lining up with TRBD2. With V trimmed by 0 bases and J by 4 bases, 11 bases remained unmatched. The CDR3 contains 17 residues. The germline gives CDR1 SQVTM, CDR2 ANQGSEA. The CDR3 region has the DNA TGCAGCGTTGAAGATATCGTCCCCCGGGAGGGGTACAATGAGCAGTTCTTC. It is translated as CSVEDIVPREGYNEQFF.

This chain links TRBV19 with TRBJ2-7, with 8 bases that match TRBD1. This CDR3 has 15 residues. J gave up 2 bases and V 3 bases, and 6 bases lay outside the gene matches. Looked up from germline, CDR1 is LNHDA and CDR2 is SQIVND (reference sequence). CDR3 nucleotide sequence: TGTGCCAGTAGTATCGGAACAGGGGGTCCCTACGAGCAGTACTTC. Residues: CASSIGTGGPYEQYF.